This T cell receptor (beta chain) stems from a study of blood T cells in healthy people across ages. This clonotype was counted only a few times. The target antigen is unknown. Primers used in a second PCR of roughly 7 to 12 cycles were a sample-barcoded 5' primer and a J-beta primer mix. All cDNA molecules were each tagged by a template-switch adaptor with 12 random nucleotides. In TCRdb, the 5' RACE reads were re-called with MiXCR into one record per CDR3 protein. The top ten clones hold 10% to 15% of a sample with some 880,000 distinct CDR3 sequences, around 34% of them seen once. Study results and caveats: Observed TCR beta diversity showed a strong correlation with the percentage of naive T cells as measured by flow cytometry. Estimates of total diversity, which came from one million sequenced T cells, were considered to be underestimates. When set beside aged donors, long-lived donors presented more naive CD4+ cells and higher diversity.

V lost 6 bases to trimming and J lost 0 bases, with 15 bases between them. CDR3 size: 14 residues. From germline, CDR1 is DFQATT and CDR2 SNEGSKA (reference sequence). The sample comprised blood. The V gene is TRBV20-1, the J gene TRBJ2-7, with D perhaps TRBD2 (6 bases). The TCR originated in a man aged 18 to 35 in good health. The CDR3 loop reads CSALLWGGSYEQYF. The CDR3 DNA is TGCAGTGCGCTACTGTGGGGAGGCTCCTACGAGCAGTACTTC.